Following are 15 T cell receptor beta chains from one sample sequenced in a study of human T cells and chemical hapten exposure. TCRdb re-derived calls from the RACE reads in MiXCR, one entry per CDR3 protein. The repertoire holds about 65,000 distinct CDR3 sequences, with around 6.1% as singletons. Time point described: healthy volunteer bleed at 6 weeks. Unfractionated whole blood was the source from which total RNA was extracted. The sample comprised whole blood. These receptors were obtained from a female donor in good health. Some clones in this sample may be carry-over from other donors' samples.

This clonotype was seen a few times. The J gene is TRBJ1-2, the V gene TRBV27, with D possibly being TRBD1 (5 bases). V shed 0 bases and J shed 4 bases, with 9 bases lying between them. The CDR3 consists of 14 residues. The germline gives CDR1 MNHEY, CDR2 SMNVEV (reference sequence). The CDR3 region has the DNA TGTGCCAGCAGTTTATCCGGGACGGCCTATGGCTACACCTTC. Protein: CASSLSGTAYGYTF.

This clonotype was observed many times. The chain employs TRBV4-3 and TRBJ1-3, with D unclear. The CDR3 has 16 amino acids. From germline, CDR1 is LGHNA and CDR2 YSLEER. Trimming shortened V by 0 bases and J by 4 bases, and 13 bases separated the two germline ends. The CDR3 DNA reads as TGCGCCAGCAGCCAAGAGGTTAGCTCTCTCGGAAACACCATATATTTT. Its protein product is CASSQEVSSLGNTIYF.

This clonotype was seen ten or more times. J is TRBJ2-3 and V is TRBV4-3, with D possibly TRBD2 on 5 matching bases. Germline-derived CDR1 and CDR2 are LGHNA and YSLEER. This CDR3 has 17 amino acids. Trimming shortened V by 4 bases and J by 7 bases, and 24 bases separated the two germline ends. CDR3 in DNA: TGCGCCAGCAGCCGCGGCATCAAGGAGGCTGGCCCCAATACGCAGTATTTT. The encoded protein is CASSRGIKEAGPNTQYF.

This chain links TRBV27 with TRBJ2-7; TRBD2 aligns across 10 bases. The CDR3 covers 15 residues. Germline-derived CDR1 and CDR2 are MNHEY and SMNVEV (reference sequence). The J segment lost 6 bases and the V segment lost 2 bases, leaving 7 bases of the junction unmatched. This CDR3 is CASSLVSGRASEQYF. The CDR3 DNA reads TGTGCCAGCAGTTTAGTCAGCGGGAGGGCGTCCGAGCAGTACTTC.

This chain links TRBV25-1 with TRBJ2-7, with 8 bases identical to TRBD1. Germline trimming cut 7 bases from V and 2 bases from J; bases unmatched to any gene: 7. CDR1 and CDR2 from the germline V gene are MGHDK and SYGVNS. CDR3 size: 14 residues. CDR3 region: CASTQGQGTYEQYF. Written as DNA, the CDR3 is TGTGCCAGCACCCAAGGACAGGGAACCTACGAGCAGTACTTC.

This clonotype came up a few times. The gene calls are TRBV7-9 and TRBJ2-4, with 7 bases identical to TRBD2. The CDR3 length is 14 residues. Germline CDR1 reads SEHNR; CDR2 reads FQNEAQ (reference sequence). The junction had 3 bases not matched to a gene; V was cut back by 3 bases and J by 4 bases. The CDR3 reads CASSFWRGKNIQYF. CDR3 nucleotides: TGTGCCAGCAGCTTTTGGCGGGGGAAAAACATTCAGTACTTC.

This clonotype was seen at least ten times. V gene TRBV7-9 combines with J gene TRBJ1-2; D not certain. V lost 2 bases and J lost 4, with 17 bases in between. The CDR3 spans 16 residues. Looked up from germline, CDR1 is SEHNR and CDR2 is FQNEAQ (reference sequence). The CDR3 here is CASSLFGTVGGYGYTF. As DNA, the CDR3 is TGTGCCAGCAGCTTATTTGGTACTGTGGGTGGCTATGGCTACACCTTC.

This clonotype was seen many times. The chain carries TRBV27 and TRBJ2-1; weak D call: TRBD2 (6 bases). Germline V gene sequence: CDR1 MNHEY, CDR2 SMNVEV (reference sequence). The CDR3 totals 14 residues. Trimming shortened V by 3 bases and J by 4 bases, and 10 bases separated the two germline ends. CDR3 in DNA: TGTGCCAGCAGTTTCGGGAGTTATTACAATGAGCAGTTCTTC. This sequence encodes CASSFGSYYNEQFF.

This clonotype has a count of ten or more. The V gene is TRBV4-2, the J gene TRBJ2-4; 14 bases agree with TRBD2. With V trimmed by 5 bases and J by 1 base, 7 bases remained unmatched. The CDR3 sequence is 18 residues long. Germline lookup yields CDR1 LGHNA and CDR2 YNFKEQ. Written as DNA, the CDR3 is TGTGCCAGCAGCACGGGACTAGCGGGAGTAGGGGCCAAAAACATTCAGTACTTC. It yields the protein CASSTGLAGVGAKNIQYF.

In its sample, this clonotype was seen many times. As DNA, the CDR3 is TGCAGTGCTAGCGGGAGGACGGGGGAGACCCAGTACTTC. Translation: CSASGRTGETQYF. V usage is TRBV20-1 and J usage is TRBJ2-5; 7 bases agree with TRBD2. V trimming: 3 bases; J trimming: 5 bases; junction bases outside the gene matches: 6. The CDR3 sequence is 13 residues long. In germline, CDR1 is DFQATT, CDR2 SNEGSKA (reference sequence).

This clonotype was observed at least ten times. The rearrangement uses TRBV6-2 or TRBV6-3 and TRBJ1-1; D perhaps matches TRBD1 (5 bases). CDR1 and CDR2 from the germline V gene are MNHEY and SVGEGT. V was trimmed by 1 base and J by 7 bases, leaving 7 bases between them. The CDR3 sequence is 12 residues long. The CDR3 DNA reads TGTGCCAGCAGTTACTGGGACGATGAAGCTTTCTTT. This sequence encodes CASSYWDDEAFF.

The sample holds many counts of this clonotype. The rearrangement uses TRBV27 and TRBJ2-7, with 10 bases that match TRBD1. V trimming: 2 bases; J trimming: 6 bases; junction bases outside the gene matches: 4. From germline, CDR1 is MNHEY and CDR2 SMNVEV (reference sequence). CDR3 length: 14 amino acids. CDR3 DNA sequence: TGTGCCAGCAGTTTAGGGACAGGGGCTTCCGAGCAGTACTTC. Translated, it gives CASSLGTGASEQYF.

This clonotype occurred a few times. CDR3 bases: TGTGCCAGCAGCTTGCGCAACACAGATACGCAGTATTTT. It yields the protein CASSLRNTDTQYF. The rearrangement links TRBV5-8 to TRBJ2-3; no clear D gene. Trimming pared 1 base from V and 2 bases from J, leaving 5 bases between. Germline loops: CDR1 SGHTS, CDR2 YDEGEE. This CDR3 is built from 13 residues.

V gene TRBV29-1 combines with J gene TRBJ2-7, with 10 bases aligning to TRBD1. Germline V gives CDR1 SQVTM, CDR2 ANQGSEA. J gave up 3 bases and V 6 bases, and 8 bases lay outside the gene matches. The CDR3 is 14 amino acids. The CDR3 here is CSVQGQGTYYEQYF. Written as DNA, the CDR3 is TGCAGCGTCCAGGGACAGGGGACCTACTACGAGCAGTACTTC.

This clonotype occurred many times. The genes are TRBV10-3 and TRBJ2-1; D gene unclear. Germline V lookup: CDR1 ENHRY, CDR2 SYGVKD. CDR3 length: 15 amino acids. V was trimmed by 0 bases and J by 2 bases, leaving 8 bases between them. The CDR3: CAISESSFPYNEQFF. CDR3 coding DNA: TGTGCCATCAGTGAGTCAAGCTTCCCCTACAATGAGCAGTTCTTC.